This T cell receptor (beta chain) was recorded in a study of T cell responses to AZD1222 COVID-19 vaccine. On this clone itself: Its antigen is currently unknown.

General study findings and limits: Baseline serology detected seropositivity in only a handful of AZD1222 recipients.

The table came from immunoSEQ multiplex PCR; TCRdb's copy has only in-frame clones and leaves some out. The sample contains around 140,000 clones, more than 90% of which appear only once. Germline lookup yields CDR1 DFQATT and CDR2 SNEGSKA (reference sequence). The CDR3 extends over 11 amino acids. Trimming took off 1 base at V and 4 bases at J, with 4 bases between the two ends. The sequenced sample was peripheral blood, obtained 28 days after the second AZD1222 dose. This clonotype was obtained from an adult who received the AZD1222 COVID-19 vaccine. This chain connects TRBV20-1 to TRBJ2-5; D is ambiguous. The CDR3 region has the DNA TGCAGTGCTAGAGTAGTAGAGACCCAGTACTTC. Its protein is CSARVVETQYF.